This record concerns one T cell receptor (beta chain) sequence. These data are taken from a study of cytomegalovirus exposure and HLA in healthy donors. Method: immunoSEQ multiplex PCR; TCRdb's copy keeps in-frame clones and lacks some. The repertoire holds hundreds of thousands of clones, with roughly 91% as singletons. CDR3 length: 11 residues. The V end lost 5 bases, the J end lost 6 bases, and 8 bases lay between the germline ends. Germline V gene lookup returns CDR1 SEHNR and CDR2 FQNEAQ (reference sequence). This sequence joins TRBV7-9 and TRBJ2-7, with D unresolved. This TCR derives from a woman under 30 in good health and CMV-seropositive. The specimen was PBMCs. The CDR3 sequence is CASSGTVEQYF. The CDR3, as DNA: TGTGCCAGCAGCGGAACAGTCGAGCAGTACTTC.